The T cell receptor beta chain described here comes from a study of T-cell memory formation after mild COVID-19. Study-wide background: TCR clusters showed largely donor specificity. Study results and limitations: Clones that contracted clustered mainly in CM and EM if CD4+ and in EMRA if CD8+. Clones that got smaller from day 15 to 85 had even CD4/CD8, while clones growing later tipped toward CD4+.

Sample barcodes and UMIs were carried by the TCR alpha and TCR beta cDNA libraries that 5'RACE generated with constant-segment primers. One entry per CDR3 protein results from TCRdb running MiXCR on the 5' RACE reads. The sample yields approximately 570,000 distinct CDR3 sequences, more than 15% seen once. A note on this clonotype: The antigen is undetermined.

V lost 0 bases and J lost 4, with 9 bases in between. The CDR3 is made up of 14 amino acids. The germline V gene has CDR1 SGHTA and CDR2 FQGNSA. The source is an adult woman who had mild COVID-19 (a few samples of this study predate the infection). Cell type and time point are not known. The rearrangement uses TRBV7-2 and TRBJ1-2, with a weak D call TRBD1 (5 bases). The source material was PBMCs or a T cell subset sorted from them (not recorded which). CDR3 DNA: TGTGCCAGCAGCTTAGCGGGGGAAACCTATGGCTACACCTTC. It specifies CASSLAGETYGYTF.